This is a list of T cell receptor beta chains from one sample in a study of blood T cells in healthy people across ages. Each CDR3 protein gets one entry after TCRdb re-called the 5' RACE reads with MiXCR. The data contain about 1.8 million distinct CDR3 sequences, roughly 52% of them singletons. The sample was blood. Source of these receptors: a middle-aged woman in good health. Both conserved end residues are part of each CDR3. Each record gives: D gene, CDR3 length, V gene, J gene, clone size, CDR3 DNA, CDR3 protein. D genes are given only for firm matches. Clone size is not always given. Where it is, it says once, few, many or a class for expanded clones.

d_gene: -
len: 12
v_gene: TRBV7-9
j_gene: TRBJ2-3
abundance: -
CDR3nt: TGTGCCAGCAGCACAGATGGAGGTACGCAGTATTTT
CDR3aa: CASSTDGGTQYF

d_gene: TRBD2
len: 16
v_gene: TRBV11-2
j_gene: TRBJ2-5
abundance: -
CDR3nt: TGTGCCAGCAGCTTAGATCTGCGGGGGATGCAAGAGACCCAGTACTTC
CDR3aa: CASSLDLRGMQETQYF

d_gene: TRBD2
len: 14
v_gene: TRBV7-9
j_gene: TRBJ2-1
abundance: few
CDR3nt: TGTGCCAGCAGCTTAGCGGCAGGGAGGGGTGAGCAGTTCTTC
CDR3aa: CASSLAAGRGEQFF

d_gene: -
len: 13
v_gene: TRBV29-1
j_gene: TRBJ2-2
abundance: -
CDR3nt: TGCAGCGTTGAAGATTTATCGACCGGGGAGCTGTTTTTT
CDR3aa: CSVEDLSTGELFF

d_gene: TRBD1
len: 14
v_gene: TRBV27
j_gene: TRBJ1-5
abundance: -
CDR3nt: TGTGCCAGCGCCGGGACAGCCAGCAATCAGCCCCAGCATTTT
CDR3aa: CASAGTASNQPQHF

d_gene: TRBD1
len: 15
v_gene: TRBV7-9
j_gene: TRBJ1-5
abundance: -
CDR3nt: TGTGCCAGCAGCTCCGGGACAGGTCTCCATCAGCCCCAGCATTTT
CDR3aa: CASSSGTGLHQPQHF

d_gene: -
len: 14
v_gene: TRBV15
j_gene: TRBJ2-3
abundance: -
CDR3nt: TGTGCCACCAGCATCGGGGGCAGCACAGATACGCAGTATTTT
CDR3aa: CATSIGGSTDTQYF

d_gene: -
len: 11
v_gene: TRBV20-1
j_gene: TRBJ1-1
abundance: -
CDR3nt: TGCAGTCCCGGGGAGGGAGGTATCGCTTTCTTT
CDR3aa: CSPGEGGIAFF

d_gene: TRBD2
len: 16
v_gene: TRBV2
j_gene: TRBJ2-1
abundance: -
CDR3nt: TGTGCCAGCACCAAAGGGGCGGGGGGTACTTACAATGAGCAGTTCTTC
CDR3aa: CASTKGAGGTYNEQFF

d_gene: TRBD1
len: 15
v_gene: TRBV5-1
j_gene: TRBJ1-1
abundance: -
CDR3nt: TGCGCCAGCAGCGGGTCCGGGACAGCGAACACTGAAGCTTTCTTT
CDR3aa: CASSGSGTANTEAFF

d_gene: -
len: 12
v_gene: TRBV10-2
j_gene: TRBJ2-4
abundance: -
CDR3nt: TGCGCCAGCAGTGAAAATATAAACATTCAGTACTTC
CDR3aa: CASSENINIQYF

d_gene: -
len: 13
v_gene: TRBV27
j_gene: TRBJ2-7
abundance: few
CDR3nt: TGTGCCAGCAGTTTGAAGGTGAACTACGAGCAGTACTTC
CDR3aa: CASSLKVNYEQYF

d_gene: -
len: 13
v_gene: TRBV12-3/TRBV12-4
j_gene: TRBJ2-7
abundance: many
CDR3nt: TGTGCCAGCAGCTCCGGGCCTACCTACGAGCAGTACTTC
CDR3aa: CASSSGPTYEQYF

d_gene: -
len: 12
v_gene: TRBV20-1
j_gene: TRBJ2-3
abundance: -
CDR3nt: TGCAGTGAAACGGGCCGCACAGATACGCAGTATTTT
CDR3aa: CSETGRTDTQYF

d_gene: -
len: 14
v_gene: TRBV6-5
j_gene: TRBJ1-5
abundance: -
CDR3nt: TGTGCCAGCGGCCCACAGGGATTAGGCCAGCCCCAGCATTTT
CDR3aa: CASGPQGLGQPQHF

d_gene: -
len: 15
v_gene: TRBV15
j_gene: TRBJ2-3
abundance: few
CDR3nt: TGTGCCACCAGCGGGCCGGTGGGCGGCACAGATACGCAGTATTTT
CDR3aa: CATSGPVGGTDTQYF

d_gene: -
len: 14
v_gene: TRBV9
j_gene: TRBJ1-1
abundance: -
CDR3nt: TGTGCCAGCAGCGTCGGGACCGACAACACTGAAGCTTTCTTT
CDR3aa: CASSVGTDNTEAFF

d_gene: -
len: 15
v_gene: TRBV25-1
j_gene: TRBJ1-2
abundance: few
CDR3nt: TGTGCCAGCAGTCCTTCGGGGGGGATGGTATATGGCTACACCTTC
CDR3aa: CASSPSGGMVYGYTF

d_gene: -
len: 15
v_gene: TRBV15
j_gene: TRBJ2-7
abundance: -
CDR3nt: TGTGCCACCAGCGAAGGCAGGGTTGGCGGCTACGAGCAGTACTTC
CDR3aa: CATSEGRVGGYEQYF

d_gene: TRBD2
len: 17
v_gene: TRBV4-2
j_gene: TRBJ2-3
abundance: few
CDR3nt: TGTGCCAGCAGCCAATCCGGGACTAGCGACCGCACAGATACGCAGTATTTT
CDR3aa: CASSQSGTSDRTDTQYF

d_gene: -
len: 13
v_gene: TRBV11-2
j_gene: TRBJ2-1
abundance: -
CDR3nt: TGTGCCAGCAGCTTAGAGGGTTTTACGGAGCAGTTCTTC
CDR3aa: CASSLEGFTEQFF

d_gene: TRBD1
len: 21
v_gene: TRBV9
j_gene: TRBJ1-1
abundance: -
CDR3nt: TGTGCCAGCAGCGTCCTACCCCGGGACAGGGGGCGCGGGAAACAGTACACTGAAGCTTTCTTT
CDR3aa: CASSVLPRDRGRGKQYTEAFF

d_gene: TRBD2
len: 14
v_gene: TRBV7-9
j_gene: TRBJ2-1
abundance: few
CDR3nt: TGTGCCAGCAGACAAAGCGGGGGGGCCACTGAGCAGTTCTTC
CDR3aa: CASRQSGGATEQFF

d_gene: -
len: 15
v_gene: TRBV25-1
j_gene: TRBJ2-1
abundance: -
CDR3nt: TGTGCCAGCAGTCACGCAGGGAGCGGCTACAATGAGCAGTTCTTC
CDR3aa: CASSHAGSGYNEQFF

d_gene: -
len: 13
v_gene: TRBV6-2/TRBV6-3
j_gene: TRBJ2-1
abundance: -
CDR3nt: TGTGCCATCCGGCCCACGGGGAGGCATGAGCAGTTCTTC
CDR3aa: CAIRPTGRHEQFF

d_gene: -
len: 16
v_gene: TRBV11-2
j_gene: TRBJ2-3
abundance: -
CDR3nt: TGTGCCAGCAGAGTCATGCCCGGACTGCTCACAGATACGCAGTATTTT
CDR3aa: CASRVMPGLLTDTQYF

d_gene: -
len: 14
v_gene: TRBV20-1
j_gene: TRBJ1-1
abundance: -
CDR3nt: TGCAGTGCTAGACTTGACAGACCGAACACTGAAGCTTTCTTT
CDR3aa: CSARLDRPNTEAFF

d_gene: -
len: 15
v_gene: TRBV20-1
j_gene: TRBJ2-5
abundance: -
CDR3nt: TGCAGTGCTATATTAACCAGGGTGAAGGCAGAGACCCAGTACTTC
CDR3aa: CSAILTRVKAETQYF

d_gene: -
len: 13
v_gene: TRBV20-1
j_gene: TRBJ2-7
abundance: few
CDR3nt: TGCAGTGCTAGAGATACCTTCAGGGACGAGCAGTACTTC
CDR3aa: CSARDTFRDEQYF

d_gene: -
len: 15
v_gene: TRBV5-1
j_gene: TRBJ2-7
abundance: many
CDR3nt: TGTGCCAGCAGTTTAGGGCAGGGTGGCTCCTACGAGCAGTACTTC
CDR3aa: CASSLGQGGSYEQYF

d_gene: TRBD1
len: 15
v_gene: TRBV11-2
j_gene: TRBJ2-1
abundance: -
CDR3nt: TGTGCCAGCAGACCCGGGACAGGAGGCAACAATGAGCAGTTCTTC
CDR3aa: CASRPGTGGNNEQFF

d_gene: -
len: 15
v_gene: TRBV4-3
j_gene: TRBJ1-6
abundance: -
CDR3nt: TGCGCCAGCAGCCAACTAGCGGGCGGGAATTCACCCCTCCACTTT
CDR3aa: CASSQLAGGNSPLHF

d_gene: -
len: 14
v_gene: TRBV6-4
j_gene: TRBJ1-2
abundance: -
CDR3nt: TGTGCCAGCAGTGACTCGACAACCAACTATGGCTACACCTTC
CDR3aa: CASSDSTTNYGYTF